These 8 T cell receptor beta chains originate from one sample sequenced in a study of shared clonotypes between healthy human individuals. It was CD45RO-negative cells, positively selected for CCR7, that made up naive CD8 cells, with terminally differentiated effector memory CD45RA+ cells excluded. Data came from immunoSEQ multiplex PCR; TCRdb stores just in-frame clones and leaves some out. The sample consists of hundreds of thousands of clones, about 96% of them appearing once. The sequencing sample was made of naive CD8+ T cells sorted from blood. The receptor set was obtained from a man under 40 in good health.

The chain combines TRBV7-9 with TRBJ2-7; 8 bases agree with TRBD2. The CDR3 has 18 amino acids. Per germline, CDR1 SEHNR and CDR2 FQNEAQ (reference sequence). Trimming took 2 bases from V and 1 from J; bases not matched to a gene: 13. Written as DNA, the CDR3 is TGTGCCAGCAGCTTAACGGTGTCTAGGACTAGCCCATCCTACGAGCAGTACTTC. Translation gives CASSLTVSRTSPSYEQYF.

The rearrangement uses TRBV9 and TRBJ2-1; D call uncertain. CDR1 is SGDLS and CDR2 is YYNGEE in the germline V gene. This CDR3 is 14 amino acids long. Trimming cost V 3 bases and J 7 bases, with 14 bases left between them. CDR3 region: CASSGHLMGNEQFF. Written as DNA, the CDR3 is TGTGCCAGCAGCGGCCACCTCATGGGGAATGAGCAGTTCTTC.

CDR3: CASSFHPGAPDTDTQYF. In nucleotides, the CDR3 is TGTGCCAGCAGCTTCCACCCTGGGGCGCCCGACACAGATACGCAGTATTTT. The chain links TRBV11-2 to TRBJ2-3; maybe TRBD1 (5 bases). The CDR3 covers 17 residues. Between the trimmed V and J ends, which lost 3 bases and 2 bases, there was a span of 18 bases. CDR1 SGHAT and CDR2 FQNNGV come from the germline V gene.

The chain couples TRBV7-7 to TRBJ2-1, with D possibly being TRBD2 (7 bases). Germline V CDR1 and CDR2: SSHAT, FNYEAQ (reference sequence). This CDR3 region has 15 residues. Trimming removed 2 bases at V and 4 bases at J, with 12 bases between. CDR3 nucleotide sequence: TGTGCCAGCAGCTTACAAGGGGGGGATTACAATGAGCAGTTCTTC. Translated: CASSLQGGDYNEQFF.

This clone has a single count. The chain links TRBV11-3 to TRBJ2-7, with 7 bases that match TRBD1. Per the germline V gene, CDR1 is SGHNT and CDR2 is YENEEA. Trimming at V came to 5 bases and at J to 7 bases, leaving 11 bases not matched to a gene. The CDR3 runs 14 residues. The CDR3 region has the DNA TGTGCCAGCAGCCCAAGGGACAGTTGGGGGGAGCAGTACTTC. It specifies CASSPRDSWGEQYF.

The chain is built from TRBV27 and TRBJ2-5, with D possibly TRBD2 on 7 matching bases. This CDR3 contains 15 residues. V lost 5 bases, J lost 5 bases, and 18 bases lay in between. From germline, CDR1 is MNHEY and CDR2 SMNVEV (reference sequence). The CDR3 reads CASSGGYREGETQYF. CDR3 in DNA: TGTGCCAGCAGTGGAGGGTACAGGGAGGGGGAGACCCAGTACTTC.

The V call is TRBV10-1, the J call TRBJ1-4; TRBD1 is a possible D gene (6 bases). CDR1 WNHNN and CDR2 SYGVQD come from the germline V gene (reference sequence). The V and J ends lost 6 bases and 5 bases respectively, with 10 bases between them. The length of the CDR3 is 13 residues. DNA of the CDR3: TGCGCCAGCAGCTTCGACAGGAATGAAAAACTGTTTTTT. This codes for CASSFDRNEKLFF.

V gene TRBV15 combines with J gene TRBJ1-1; the D gene is possibly TRBD1 (5 bases). Between the trimmed V and J ends, which lost 0 bases and 0 bases, there was a span of 8 bases. In germline, CDR1 is LNHNV, CDR2 YYDKDF (reference sequence). The CDR3 is 15 residues long. CDR3 region: CATSRDRVLNTEAFF. The DNA of the CDR3 is TGTGCCACCAGCAGAGACAGGGTTTTGAACACTGAAGCTTTCTTT.